Sequencing of this T cell receptor (beta chain) was carried out in a study of T cell responses to AZD1222 COVID-19 vaccine. Study details: Pooled samples include second doses given at about 4 or 12 weeks.

Germline-derived CDR1 and CDR2 are LGHNA and YSLEER. Trimming shortened V by 0 bases and J by 9 bases, and 15 bases separated the two germline ends. CDR3 length equals 14 residues. A word on this clone: What it recognizes is unknown.

Study-wide results and caveats: Spike-wide vaccine-associated CD4 TCRs dominated at 160-218 and 743-854. Reportedly, close to half of spike-specific TCRs are directed against unmutated variant regions. Clonal diversity was possibly underestimated; the donors were predominantly white British and more often female.

The assay was immunoSEQ multiplex PCR, and TCRdb's table has in-frame clones only and misses some. The data show about 150,000 clones, roughly 90% seen once. The chain employs TRBV4-3 and TRBJ2-7; D uncertain. Source: peripheral blood, taken on day 0 of AZD1222 vaccination. The receptor comes from an adult in good health. The CDR3 sequence: CASSQDSGVKGQYF. As DNA, the CDR3 is TGCGCCAGCAGCCAAGACAGTGGTGTAAAGGGGCAGTACTTC.